The clone carrying this T cell receptor beta chain appeared a few times. As yet, its antigen is unknown. This entry belongs to a study of beta chain features in type 1 diabetes. Study results and limitations: Among patients with Type 1 diabetes, TCRB CDR3s were moderately but significantly shorter in every one of the four CD4+ subsets.

Per the germline V gene, CDR1 is LGHNA and CDR2 is YSLEER. The V and J ends lost 0 bases and 1 base respectively, with 15 bases between them. CDR3 length: 17 amino acids. Each sorted population was over 98% pure. Of the isolated RNA, all was reverse transcribed, and so the sequenced material was expressed TCRB transcripts. Sequencing was performed with immunoSEQ multiplex PCR; in TCRdb, only in-frame clones are kept and a portion is missing. The sample contains fewer than 350,000 clones, roughly 8% of which appear only once. The receptor was derived from a woman in her late teens or twenties in good health. The sequenced sample was central memory CD4+ T cells from blood. The chain has TRBV4-3 and TRBJ2-5, with TRBD1 as a possible D gene (5 bases). The CDR3 spells CASSQDRFRAIQETQYF. Here the CDR3 DNA reads TGCGCCAGCAGCCAAGATCGGTTCAGGGCGATCCAAGAGACCCAGTACTTC.